The source of this TCR beta chain is a study of cytomegalovirus exposure and HLA in healthy donors. Study results and limitations: The dataset shows that most TCR sequences were rare, while some public TCRs occurred in many donors. Looking again later, the authors saw that most CMV-associated TCR beta chains seemed HLA-restricted. TCR beta chains associated with HLA were, in a later analysis, more clonally expanded than equally common others.

Turning to this clone: The target antigen is unknown.

A multiplex PCR was run with 60 Vbeta primers and 13 Jbeta primers. Some clones are missing from TCRdb's copy, which holds only in-frame ones; the method was immunoSEQ multiplex PCR. Among 120,000 to 150,000 clones listed, about 72% were seen once. Trimming removed 2 bases from V and 6 bases from J; junction bases left unmatched: 5. The CDR3 is made up of 15 amino acids. Germline CDR1 reads MGHRA; CDR2 reads YSYEKL. This clonotype was sampled from a man in his sixties in good health and CMV-seronegative. This chain links TRBV4-1 with TRBJ1-5, with TRBD1 matching over 9 bases. The specimen sequenced was PBMCs. The CDR3 DNA follows: TGCGCCAGCAGCCAATTGGGACAGGGCGGTCAGCCCCAGCATTTT. Protein product: CASSQLGQGGQPQHF.